This T cell receptor beta chain stems from a study of blood T cell repertoires in COVID-19. Study-wide context: Sites in the United States, Italy and Spain provided acute and convalescent COVID-19 samples. From T cells, B-cell-depleted T cells, or PBMCs came the material, which was cDNA or gDNA.

This clone was counted once. Authors' methods: Reference gene primers were amplified, and this amplification served to estimate nucleated cell counts. Method: immunoSEQ multiplex PCR; TCRdb's copy keeps in-frame clones and lacks some. That table gives V, J and clone size, and the DNA gave D and trimming. The sample contains over 200,000 clones, 88% of which appear only once. CDR1 MNHEY and CDR2 SVGAGI come from the germline V gene. V lost 4 bases, J lost 7 bases, and 20 bases lay in between. The CDR3 sequence is 16 residues long. The source material was peripheral blood. The chain employs TRBV6-5 and TRBJ2-1; D gene uncertain. This receptor was obtained from a woman aged 60-75 years with acute or convalescent COVID-19. The CDR3 coding sequence is TGTGCCAGCAGTTTACAGCCGCTCCAAGGTACGAATGAGCAGTTCTTC. Protein product: CASSLQPLQGTNEQFF.